This entry lists 21 T cell receptor beta chains sequenced from one sample in a study of blood T cell repertoires in COVID-19. Libraries were prepared by immunoSEQ multiplex PCR; TCRdb keeps only in-frame clonotypes and omits some of them. The table lists about 150,000 clones, roughly 83% of them singletons. The sample consisted of peripheral blood. The source of these receptors is a woman aged 60-75 years with acute or convalescent COVID-19.

This chain uses TRBV28 with TRBJ2-3, with 8 positions matching TRBD2. The CDR3 loop spans 16 amino acids. Losses at the gene ends were 3 bases for V and 8 bases for J; bases not matched to a gene: 13. Germline CDR1 and CDR2: MDHEN and SYDVKM. CDR3 bases: TGTGCCAGCAGTTTTGGTTCGGGACTAGGGATTAGTACGCAGTATTTT. The encoded protein is CASSFGSGLGISTQYF.

This sequence joins TRBV25-1 and TRBJ1-1, with D possibly TRBD1 on 5 matching bases. The germline V and J ends were trimmed by 7 bases and 9 bases, with 21 bases remaining between them. Germline loops: CDR1 MGHDK, CDR2 SYGVNS. This CDR3 has 14 residues. The CDR3 is CASNNRGVKGKAFF. The DNA for the CDR3 is TGTGCCAGCAATAATCGGGGGGTAAAGGGGAAAGCTTTCTTT.

The CDR3 bases are TGTGCCAGCACCCCCACAGGGGTCGAGCAGTTCTTC. Translation gives CASTPTGVEQFF. V and J are TRBV12-3 or TRBV12-4 and TRBJ2-1; 7 bases are shared with TRBD1. The CDR3 spans 12 residues. V lost 7 bases, J lost 10 bases, and 7 bases stayed unmatched.

The table lists this clone with a count of one. V and J are TRBV6-5 and TRBJ2-1; the match to TRBD2 covers 8 bases. There are 14 residues in the CDR3. J gave up 6 bases and V 5 bases, and 6 bases lay outside the gene matches. Per the germline V gene, CDR1 is MNHEY and CDR2 is SVGAGI. The CDR3 DNA sequence: TGTGCCAGCAGTCAGTTTCGGGGGGGCAATGAGCAGTTCTTC. Protein: CASSQFRGGNEQFF.

This rearrangement joins TRBV5-1 to TRBJ2-2; 9 nucleotides line up with TRBD2. Germline V gene sequence: CDR1 SGHRS, CDR2 YFSETQ. Trimming removed 1 base from V and 6 bases from J; junction bases left unmatched: 7. The CDR3 runs to 16 residues. The CDR3 bases are TGCGCCAGCAGCTTGTCGGTAGCGGGGGCTGCCGGGGAGCTGTTTTTT. Protein sequence: CASSLSVAGAAGELFF.

The chain employs TRBV19 and TRBJ1-2; D remains unclear. CDR3 length equals 12 residues. Trimming removed 6 bases from V and 4 bases from J, with 9 bases in between. The germline V gene encodes CDR1 LNHDA and CDR2 SQIVND (reference sequence). CDR3 amino acids: CASSVGFYGYTF. DNA of the CDR3: TGTGCCAGTAGCGTCGGGTTCTATGGCTACACCTTC.

This chain connects TRBV3-1 (or the pseudogene TRBV3-2) to TRBJ2-3, with 10 bases aligning to TRBD2. From germline, CDR1 is LGHDT and CDR2 YNNKEL (reference sequence). The CDR3 totals 17 residues. The trim removed 5 bases at V and 1 base at J, leaving 9 bases unmatched. The CDR3 here is CASSYNLAGARTDTQYF. The DNA of the CDR3 is TGTGCCAGCAGCTACAACCTAGCGGGGGCCCGCACAGATACGCAGTATTTT.

This clone showed up just a few times. The chain uses TRBV2 and TRBJ1-2, with TRBD1 matching 8 bases. Germline V gene sequence: CDR1 SNHLY, CDR2 FYNNEI. J was trimmed by 7 bases and V by 1 base; bases with no gene match: 8. The CDR3 is 15 amino acids. The CDR3 is CASSEVGQGFGGYTF. In DNA, the CDR3 is TGTGCCAGCAGTGAAGTTGGACAGGGTTTTGGTGGCTACACCTTC.

This clone was observed once. The chain joins TRBV7-6 to TRBJ2-3; the match to TRBD2 covers 8 bases. The CDR3 loop spans 16 amino acids. Trimming removed 2 bases from V and 1 base from J; junction bases left unmatched: 5. Germline V gene sequence: CDR1 SGHVS, CDR2 FNYEAQ. DNA for the CDR3: TGTGCCAGCAGCTTAAAGCGGGGGACCCGCACAGATACGCAGTATTTT. It specifies CASSLKRGTRTDTQYF.

The chain uses TRBV19 and TRBJ1-2, with D unresolved. Germline CDR1 reads LNHDA; CDR2 reads SQIVND (reference sequence). The CDR3 totals 14 residues. The germline V and J ends were trimmed by 2 bases and 4 bases, with 11 bases remaining between them. The CDR3 DNA is TGTGCCAGTAGTATAAGTGGGCCGCCCTATGGCTACACCTTC. Translating it yields CASSISGPPYGYTF.

This clone was seen at least ten times. J is TRBJ1-6 and V is TRBV9; TRBD1 matches at 9 bases. Trimming cost V 3 bases and J 7 bases; bases outside gene matches: 8. CDR3 length: 16 amino acids. CDR1 SGDLS and CDR2 YYNGEE come from the germline V gene. CDR3 DNA sequence: TGTGCCAGCAGCGCCGGAGCCGGGACAGGGAATTCACCCCTCCACTTT. It specifies CASSAGAGTGNSPLHF.

The chain recombines TRBV11-3 with TRBJ2-7; D might be TRBD1 (5 bases). Germline V gene data show CDR1 as SGHNT and CDR2 as YENEEA. V was pared by 7 bases and J by 3 bases, with 16 bases between. The CDR3 runs to 14 residues. The CDR3 nucleotides read TGTGCCAGCATCCTCAGGGATTGGGTCTACGAGCAGTACTTC. It encodes CASILRDWVYEQYF.

The count of this clone is one. This chain uses TRBV14 with TRBJ2-7, with TRBD1 matching 8 bases. Germline loops: CDR1 SGHDN, CDR2 FVKESK. J was trimmed by 4 bases and V by 4 bases; bases with no gene match: 6. The CDR3 totals 14 residues. This CDR3 is CASSLGQGPYEQYV. Here the CDR3 DNA reads TGTGCCAGCAGCCTTGGACAGGGTCCATACGAGCAGTACGTC.

This chain links TRBV5-1 with TRBJ2-1, with a possible D match to TRBD1 (6 bases). V lost 4 bases and J 8 bases, leaving 10 bases between the germline ends. The CDR3 totals 12 residues. Germline V gives CDR1 SGHRS, CDR2 YFSETQ. CDR3 in amino acids: CASSAQGYEQFF. CDR3 bases: TGCGCCAGCAGCGCACAGGGATATGAGCAGTTCTTC. The variable domain in full, with the rest retrieved from reference TRBV5-1 and TRBJ2-1, is KAGVTQTPRYLIKTRGQQVTLSCSPISGHRSVSWYQQTPGQGLQFLFEYFSETQRNKGNFPGRFSGRQFSNSRSEMNVSTLELGDSALYLCASSAQGYEQFFGPGTRLTVL.

This clone occurred a few times. The CDR3 is CASSLLEDTEAFF. The CDR3 nucleotides are TGTGCCAGCAGCTTACTCGAGGACACTGAAGCTTTCTTT. This sequence joins TRBV7-9 and TRBJ1-1; D is unresolved. V lost 2 bases and J 3 bases, leaving 7 bases between the germline ends. The CDR3 contains 13 residues. Germline lookup yields CDR1 SEHNR and CDR2 FQNEAQ (reference sequence).

This rearrangement joins TRBV2 to TRBJ1-6, with D unresolved. The V end lost 4 bases, the J end lost 5 bases, and 15 bases lay between the germline ends. The germline gives CDR1 SNHLY, CDR2 FYNNEI. The length of the CDR3 is 16 residues. CDR3: CASSASREFHNSPLHF. CDR3 bases: TGTGCCAGCAGTGCATCAAGGGAGTTTCATAATTCACCCCTCCACTTT.

The chain is built from TRBV7-3 and TRBJ2-1, with 11 nucleotides matching TRBD2. The CDR3 has 16 amino acids. The J segment lost 6 bases and the V segment lost 5 bases, leaving 9 bases of the junction unmatched. Germline loops: CDR1 SGHTA, CDR2 FQGTGA. CDR3 protein: CASSPHSGGEGNEQFF. CDR3 DNA: TGTGCCAGCAGCCCCCATAGCGGGGGGGAGGGCAATGAGCAGTTCTTC.

This clone was detected a few times. The rearrangement links TRBV5-4 to TRBJ2-5; weak D call: TRBD2 (6 bases). The CDR3 spans 16 residues. Germline-derived CDR1 and CDR2 are SGHNT and YYREEE (reference sequence). Trimming shortened V by 4 bases and J by 2 bases, and 18 bases separated the two germline ends. The CDR3 region has the DNA TGTGCCAGCAGCAGGAGGGTCGGCGGAACGCAAGAGACCCAGTACTTC. It specifies CASSRRVGGTQETQYF.

The chain recombines TRBV30 with TRBJ1-2; 10 positions match TRBD1. Germline CDR1 reads GTSNPN; CDR2 reads SVGIG (reference sequence). This CDR3 spans 14 amino acids. The J segment lost 4 bases and the V segment lost 1 base, leaving 3 bases of the junction unmatched. CDR3 residues: CAWSATGGVYGYTF. CDR3 coding DNA: TGTGCCTGGAGTGCGACAGGGGGCGTCTATGGCTACACCTTC.

The table lists this clone with a count of one. This chain links TRBV18 with TRBJ1-1, with a possible D match to TRBD1 (5 bases). The CDR3 is made up of 18 amino acids. In germline, CDR1 is KGHSH, CDR2 LQKENI. With 2 bases removed from V and 1 base from J, the gap between germline ends came to 20 bases. The CDR3 loop is CASSPSVQERFPNTEAFF. CDR3 sequence (DNA): TGTGCCAGCTCACCATCGGTACAGGAGAGATTTCCGAACACTGAAGCTTTCTTT.

J is TRBJ1-2 and V is TRBV2; TRBD1 aligns across 10 bases. The CDR3 covers 15 residues. Germline-derived CDR1 and CDR2 are SNHLY and FYNNEI. V lost 3 bases, J lost 6 bases, and 7 bases stayed unmatched. In DNA form, the CDR3 reads TGTGCCAGCAGTGAGAGGACAGGGGGTGTTCATGGCTACACCTTC. This translates into CASSERTGGVHGYTF.